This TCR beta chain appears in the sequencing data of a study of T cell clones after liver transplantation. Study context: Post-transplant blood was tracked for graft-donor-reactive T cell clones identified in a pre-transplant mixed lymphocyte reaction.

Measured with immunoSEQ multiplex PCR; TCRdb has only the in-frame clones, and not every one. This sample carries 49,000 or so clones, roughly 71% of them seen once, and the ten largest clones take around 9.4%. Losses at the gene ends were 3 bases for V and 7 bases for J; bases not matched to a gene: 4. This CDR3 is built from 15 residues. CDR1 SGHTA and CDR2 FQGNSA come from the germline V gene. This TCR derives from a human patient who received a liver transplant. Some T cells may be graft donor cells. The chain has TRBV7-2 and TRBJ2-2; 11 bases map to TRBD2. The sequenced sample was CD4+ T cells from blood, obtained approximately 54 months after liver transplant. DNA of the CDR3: TGTGCCAGCAGCTTCTCGACTAGCGGGGACGGGGAGCTGTTTTTT. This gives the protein CASSFSTSGDGELFF.